Included here is one T cell receptor beta chain sequence, with context. The antigen remains undetermined. Germline V gene data show CDR1 as LGHNA and CDR2 as YSLEER. The CDR3 is made up of 17 amino acids. Trimming at V came to 4 bases and at J to 5 bases, leaving 10 bases not matched to a gene. The source of the sample is a study of shared clonotypes between healthy human individuals. Regarding the study as a whole: In a handful of donors, approximately 5% of naive CD4 clonotypes appeared in common.

The authors distributed each subset's genomic DNA evenly over several immunoSEQ plates. Sequencing was performed with immunoSEQ multiplex PCR; in TCRdb, only in-frame clones are kept and a portion is missing. Found here are some 2.3 million clones, 80% to 95% of them singletons; the top ten hold 0.3% to 0.4%. What was sequenced was naive CD4+ T cells from PBMCs. The sample's subset: CD45RA+ positively selected. The gene calls are TRBV4-3 and TRBJ2-2; TRBD1 matches at 10 bases. This clonotype originated in a man aged 18 to 29 in good health. Some clones in this sample may be carry-over from other donors' samples. CDR3 region: CASSPDRGQFGTGELFF. In DNA form, the CDR3 reads TGCGCCAGCAGCCCCGACAGGGGGCAGTTTGGAACCGGGGAGCTGTTTTTT.